These 28 T cell receptor beta chains share one sample of origin, sequenced in a study of tissue T cells after allogeneic stem cell transplantation. The time point here: mouse harvest day 7 after allogeneic transplant. Tail vein injection delivered 10^7 T-cell-depleted bone marrow cells and 10^6 splenic CD5+ T cells. The repertoire was sequenced with immunoSEQ multiplex PCR; TCRdb's copy has only in-frame clones and lacks some. The repertoire holds approximately 11,000 clones, with roughly two fifths as singletons. Material: skin. These receptors originate from a female BALB/c mouse given C57BL/6 T cells with graft-versus-host disease after an allogeneic hematopoietic cell transplant.

Of note for this clone: Each gene name is a mouse one. The read ends 1 residue early relative to the CDR3; the germline J gene fills the gap. Additional DNA sequences in this sample encode the identical CDR3. J is TRBJ2-4 and V is TRBV3; D ambiguous. CDR1 and CDR2 from the germline V gene are SNHLY and FYNGKV (reference sequence). Trimming stripped 1 base from V and 0 bases from J, with 5 bases between. This CDR3 is built from 14 residues. The sequenced CDR3 bases are TGTGCCAGCAGCTTAGACCGTAGTCAAAACACCTTGTAC. Translation gives CASSLDRSQNTLY. The full CDR3 protein is CASSLDRSQNTLYF.

This clone was observed a handful of times. Mouse names are used for the genes. The CDR3 end is not reached by the read, which stops 1 residue before it; the germline J gene fills it in. The V call is TRBV13-2, the J call TRBJ2-5; D remains unclear. Trimming stripped 0 bases from V and 3 bases from J, with 8 bases between. The CDR3 runs 14 residues. The V gene's germline CDR1 is NNHNN and CDR2 SYGAGS (reference sequence). The sequenced part of the CDR3 DNA is TGTGCCAGCGGTGATGCTCGGTCACAAGACACCCAGTAC. Its protein is CASGDARSQDTQY. The complete CDR3 sequence is CASGDARSQDTQYF.

On this clone: All gene names here are mouse names. Read data end 1 residue before the CDR3 end; the end is taken from the germline J gene. The rearrangement links TRBV5 to TRBJ2-5, with 11 bases identical to TRBD2. From germline, CDR1 is LGHNA and CDR2 YNLKQL (reference sequence). The V segment lost 4 bases and the J segment 0 bases; nucleotides outside the gene matches: 3. The CDR3 sequence is 16 residues long. CDR3 region: CASSRDWGFNQDTQYF. CDR3 bases read: TGTGCCAGCAGCCGGGACTGGGGGTTTAACCAAGACACCCAGTAC.

Turning to this clone: Gene names follow the mouse nomenclature. The DNA ends 1 residue before the CDR3 does, and the rest of the CDR3 is filled in from the germline J gene. The chain has TRBV17 and TRBJ1-4; no clear D gene. The CDR3 extends over 15 amino acids. Germline V gene lookup returns CDR1 MNHDT and CDR2 YYDKIL. V lost 0 bases and J lost 3, with 8 bases in between. The covered CDR3 bases are TGTGCTAGCAGTAGAGATCCCACAACCAACGAAAGATTATTT. It specifies CASSRDPTTNERLF. The entire CDR3 reads CASSRDPTTNERLFF.

In this sample, this clone turned up a few times. Gene names and germline refer to mouse. The CDR3 bases that were read are TGTGCCAGCAGCCAAAGGGGGAACCAAGACACCCAGTAC. Protein: CASSQRGNQDTQY. From start to end, the CDR3 is CASSQRGNQDTQYF. The rearrangement joins TRBV2 to TRBJ2-5, with D perhaps matching TRBD1 (6 bases). The read terminates 1 residue before the CDR3 end, so the remaining end is supplied by the germline J gene. V shed 2 bases and J shed 0 bases, with 6 bases lying between them. The CDR3 has 14 amino acids. The germline gives CDR1 LGHNA, CDR2 YSYQKL.

Turning to this clone: Germline and genes here are mouse. The CDR3 sequence: CASSLAGSVFF. CDR3 DNA, as far as it was read: TGTGCCAGCAGTCTGGCAGGTAGTGTCTTC. The genes are TRBV26 and TRBJ1-1; D not certain. The read ends 1 residue early relative to the CDR3; the germline J gene fills the gap. CDR1 is KGHPV, CDR2 FQNQEV, per germline (reference sequence). The CDR3 is 11 residues long. V lost 2 bases and J lost 11, with 9 bases in between.

Concerning this clone itself: Mouse germline and gene names are used. From the germline J gene comes the end of the CDR3, since the read stops 1 residue before it. The V call is TRBV3, the J call TRBJ2-4; TRBD2 matches at 10 bases. The CDR3 is 14 amino acids. Germline CDR1 is SNHLY and CDR2 is FYNGKV (reference sequence). J gave up 3 bases and V 5 bases, and 2 bases lay outside the gene matches. The CDR3: CASSTDWGQNTLYF. The covered CDR3 bases are TGTGCCAGCAGCACGGACTGGGGGCAAAACACCTTGTAC. The whole variable domain, remainder taken from reference TRBV3 and TRBJ2-4, is GPKVLQIPSHQIIDMGQMVTLNCDPVSNHLYFYWYKQILGQQMEFLVNFYNGKVMEKSKLFKDQFSVERPDGSYFTLKIQPTALEDSAVYFCASSTDWGQNTLYFGAGTRLSVL.

This clone is medium-sized by share. Each gene name is a mouse one. The DNA ends 1 residue before the CDR3 does, and the rest of the CDR3 is filled in from the germline J gene. This rearrangement joins TRBV26 to TRBJ1-2; unclear D gene. The V end lost 3 bases, the J end lost 1 base, and 6 bases lay between the germline ends. CDR1 KGHPV and CDR2 FQNQEV come from the germline V gene (reference sequence). There are 13 residues in the CDR3. The DNA read from the CDR3 is TGTGCCAGCAGTCTCACATTAAACTCCGACTACACC. It translates to CASSLTLNSDYT. The full-length CDR3 reads as CASSLTLNSDYTF.

This clone was seen only a few times. Gene and germline names: mouse. The DNA ends 1 residue before the CDR3 does, and the rest of the CDR3 is filled in from the germline J gene. The same CDR3 arises from other DNA sequences in this sample as well. V usage is TRBV26 and J usage is TRBJ2-7, with 10 bases fitting TRBD1. CDR3 length: 14 amino acids. The germline CDR1 and CDR2 sequences are KGHPV and FQNQEV (reference sequence). V shed 3 bases and J 3 bases; nucleotides not matched to a gene: 2. CDR3: CASSLGTGVYEQYF. The CDR3 DNA, read in part, is TGTGCCAGCAGTCTCGGGACAGGGGTCTATGAACAGTAC.

Points on this clone: Mouse gene names and germline throughout. With the read ending 1 residue before the CDR3 end, the germline J gene is used to fill in that end. The chain links TRBV3 to TRBJ2-2, with TRBD1 matching over 7 bases. The germline V gene has CDR1 SNHLY and CDR2 FYNGKV (reference sequence). After removal of 5 bases from V and 4 bases from J, the junction contained 7 bases not matched to a gene. CDR3 length equals 15 residues. The CDR3 DNA, read in part, is TGTGCCAGCAGCCCCACCGGGACAGCCACCGGGCAGCTCTAC. This encodes CASSPTGTATGQLY. The CDR3 reads in full as CASSPTGTATGQLYF.

In the case of this clone: Gene labels here are mouse ones. The read gets to within 1 residue of the CDR3 end, and the germline J gene fills in the rest. This chain uses TRBV31 with TRBJ2-4; D tentatively fits TRBD1 or TRBD2 (5 bases each). The CDR3 consists of 12 residues. Trimming shortened V by 1 base and J by 6 bases, and 8 bases separated the two germline ends. Per germline, CDR1 GKSSPN and CDR2 SITVG. Partial CDR3 DNA: TGTGCCTGGAGTCGGGGGACGAACACCTTGTAC. Its protein is CAWSRGTNTLY. In full, the CDR3 reads CAWSRGTNTLYF.

In the case of this clone: The germline and genes are mouse ones. The observed sequence ends 1 residue before the CDR3 terminus, with the missing tail filled in from the germline J gene. Other DNA variants within this sample encode the same CDR3. The chain has TRBV26 and TRBJ1-4, with unresolved D. The CDR3 loop spans 14 amino acids. Looked up from germline, CDR1 is KGHPV and CDR2 is FQNQEV (reference sequence). V lost 3 bases and J lost 0, with 5 bases in between. CDR3 DNA, as far as it was read: TGTGCCAGCAGTCTAGGGATTTCCAACGAAAGATTATTT. This translates into CASSLGISNERLF. The full CDR3 protein is CASSLGISNERLFF. Based on the CDR3 plus reference TRBV26 and TRBJ1-4, the full variable domain is NSKVIQTPRYLVKGQGQKAKMRCIPEKGHPVVFWYQQNKNNEFKFLINFQNQEVLQQIDMTEKRFSAECPSNSPCSLEIQSSEAGDSALYLCASSLGISNERLFFGHGTKLSVL.

In regard to this clone: The gene names given are mouse names. Read coverage stops 1 residue before the CDR3 terminus; the germline J gene supplies the remainder. The chain joins TRBV3 to TRBJ1-2; 8 nucleotides line up with TRBD1. Trimming removed 4 bases from V and 2 bases from J; junction bases left unmatched: 3. Germline V gene sequence: CDR1 SNHLY, CDR2 FYNGKV (reference sequence). The length of the CDR3 is 14 residues. The part of the CDR3 DNA that was read is TGTGCCAGCAGCTCTACAGGGGGGAACTCCGACTACACC. Amino acid sequence: CASSSTGGNSDYT. The entire CDR3 is CASSSTGGNSDYTF.

A remark on this clone: The gene names given are mouse names. The read falls 1 residue short of the CDR3 end, and the missing part is taken from the germline J gene. The chain recombines TRBV24 with TRBJ1-1; 9 bases are a match to TRBD1. The CDR3 is made up of 15 amino acids. The V segment lost 6 bases and the J segment 4 bases; nucleotides outside the gene matches: 9. Germline V gene sequence: CDR1 KGHTA, CDR2 FRNEEI. The CDR3 bases that were read are TGTGCCAGCAGCCCTCTACAGGGGGCGCTCACAGAAGTCTTC. It translates to CASSPLQGALTEVF. The entire CDR3 sequence reads CASSPLQGALTEVFF.

A remark on this clone: These gene names are mouse names. CDR3 residues: CASSPLGTGYAEQFF. CDR3 DNA (partial): TGTGCCAGCAGCCCCCTTGGGACTGGCTATGCTGAGCAGTTC. The chain combines TRBV3 with TRBJ2-1, with 8 bases fitting TRBD2. With the read ending 1 residue before the CDR3 end, the germline J gene is used to fill in that end. Germline V gene sequence: CDR1 SNHLY, CDR2 FYNGKV (reference sequence). The CDR3 totals 15 residues. The J segment lost 3 bases and the V segment lost 5 bases, leaving 6 bases of the junction unmatched.

To note about this clone: Gene names are mouse gene names. The read falls 1 residue short of the CDR3 end, and the missing part is taken from the germline J gene. The identical CDR3 is also encoded by other nucleotide sequences in the sample. V gene TRBV26 combines with J gene TRBJ1-1, with TRBD1 identical over 8 bases. This CDR3 spans 13 amino acids. V trimming: 3 bases; J trimming: 4 bases; junction bases outside the gene matches: 1. Germline loops: CDR1 KGHPV, CDR2 FQNQEV (reference sequence). The part of the CDR3 DNA that was read is TGTGCCAGCAGTCTCACAGGGGGCACAGAAGTCTTC. Encoded protein: CASSLTGGTEVF. In full, the CDR3 is CASSLTGGTEVFF. Together with reference TRBV26 and TRBJ1-1, the CDR3 gives the full variable domain: NSKVIQTPRYLVKGQGQKAKMRCIPEKGHPVVFWYQQNKNNEFKFLINFQNQEVLQQIDMTEKRFSAECPSNSPCSLEIQSSEAGDSALYLCASSLTGGTEVFFGKGTRLTVV.

A word on this clone: No DNA is shown, since the ends of the CDR3 on it are uncertain; the CDR3 is the one TCRdb lists. These gene names are mouse names. The V call is TRBV23, the J call TRBJ2-3. The CDR3 is made up of 15 amino acids, end residues included. Germline V gene lookup returns CDR1 KGHTA and CDR2 FQNQQP. CDR3 protein: CSSSQVGAGAETLYF.

The table lists this clone with a few counts. Any gene name here is a mouse gene name. The CDR3 goes on 1 residue after the read ends, and that part is filled in from the germline J gene. The V call is TRBV1, the J call TRBJ2-7; D unresolved. The CDR3 spans 11 residues. Germline CDR1 is NSQYPW and CDR2 is LRSPGD (reference sequence). V lost 1 base, J lost 5 bases, and 3 bases lay in between. CDR3 protein: CTCSAVDEQYF. The covered CDR3 bases are TGCACCTGCAGTGCAGTGGATGAACAGTAC.

Regarding this clone: Each gene name is a mouse one. CDR3 DNA, as far as it was read: TGCTCCAGCAGTCCAAACAGGGATGCAAACTCCGACTACACC. Its protein product is CSSSPNRDANSDYT. The whole CDR3 protein reads CSSSPNRDANSDYTF. This sequence joins TRBV23 and TRBJ1-2; the tabulated D call, TRBD1, remains unverified against the DNA. The CDR3 goes on 1 residue after the read ends, and that part is filled in from the germline J gene. This CDR3 has 15 residues. Germline assignment: CDR1 KGHTA and CDR2 FQNQQP.

Comments on this clone: These gene names are mouse names. The read terminates 1 residue before the CDR3 end, so the remaining end is supplied by the germline J gene. The chain employs TRBV16 and TRBJ2-1; 11 nucleotides match TRBD2. The CDR3 spans 17 residues. With 5 bases clipped from V and 0 bases from J, the junction kept 6 bases outside the gene matches. Germline V gene data show CDR1 as SGHSA and CDR2 as FRNQAP. The CDR3 sequence: CASSTDWGGLNYAEQFF. The part of the CDR3 DNA that was read is TGTGCAAGCAGCACCGACTGGGGGGGGCTTAACTATGCTGAGCAGTTC.

This clone showed up just a few times. Genes and germline come from the mouse. The read terminates 1 residue before the CDR3 end, so the remaining end is supplied by the germline J gene. The V and J genes are TRBV5 and TRBJ2-5; D is possibly TRBD1 (5 bases). The CDR3 covers 13 residues. Trimming took off 2 bases at V and 6 bases at J, with 9 bases between the two ends. Germline lookup yields CDR1 LGHNA and CDR2 YNLKQL (reference sequence). The part of the CDR3 DNA that was read is TGTGCCAGCAGCCAACCAGGGCACGACACCCAGTAC. This sequence encodes CASSQPGHDTQY. The whole CDR3 protein is CASSQPGHDTQYF.

Comments on this clone: The gene names given are mouse names. The read terminates 1 residue ahead of where the CDR3 ends, so the germline J gene completes it. The chain carries TRBV31 and TRBJ1-3; unclear D gene. Germline CDR1 is GKSSPN and CDR2 is SITVG. The length of the CDR3 is 15 residues. The V end lost 3 bases, the J end lost 0 bases, and 12 bases lay between the germline ends. CDR3 DNA, as far as it was read: TGTGCCTGGAGCCTCGGCAGAAATTCTGGAAATACGCTCTAT. Translating gives CAWSLGRNSGNTLY. From start to end, the CDR3 is CAWSLGRNSGNTLYF.

This clone was picked up a small number of times. Gene names and germline match the mouse. Read data end 1 residue before the CDR3 end; the end is taken from the germline J gene. This sequence joins TRBV26 and TRBJ2-4; TRBD1 matches at 7 bases. There are 15 residues in the CDR3. V lost 6 bases to trimming and J lost 0 bases; unmatched junction nucleotides: 6. Per germline, CDR1 KGHPV and CDR2 FQNQEV (reference sequence). CDR3 amino acids: CASSPNRGSQNTLYF. CDR3 bases read: TGTGCCAGCAGCCCTAACAGGGGTAGTCAAAACACCTTGTAC.

The table lists this clone with a few counts. Each gene name is a mouse one. Read sequence stops 1 residue before the CDR3 end, and the germline J gene provides the missing end. J is TRBJ2-3 and V is TRBV26; 7 nucleotides line up with TRBD1. CDR3 length: 14 residues. V was pared by 4 bases and J by 0 bases, with 1 base of the junction left unmatched. From germline, CDR1 is KGHPV and CDR2 FQNQEV (reference sequence). CDR3 DNA, as far as it was read: TGTGCCAGCAGTCACAGGGGTAGTGCAGAAACGCTGTAT. Protein: CASSHRGSAETLY. The full CDR3 protein is CASSHRGSAETLYF.

This clone is categorized as medium-sized (0.01 to 0.1%). The listed genes are named as in mouse. The read falls 1 residue short of the CDR3 end, and the missing part is taken from the germline J gene. The rearrangement uses TRBV3 and TRBJ1-3; perhaps TRBD1 as D (5 bases). CDR1 is SNHLY, CDR2 FYNGKV, per germline (reference sequence). The CDR3 totals 14 residues. Trimming pared 5 bases from V and 2 bases from J, leaving 10 bases between. CDR3 DNA, as far as it was read: TGTGCCAGCAGCAATGGGGGGGCTGGAAATACGCTCTAT. Translation gives CASSNGGAGNTLY. The CDR3 in its entirety is CASSNGGAGNTLYF.

On this clone itself: The gene names given are mouse names. The missing CDR3 end, 1 residue past where the read stops, is filled in from the germline J gene. The chain couples TRBV12-1 to TRBJ1-2, with unresolved D. Germline V CDR1 and CDR2: SGHSN, HYEKVE. The germline V and J ends were trimmed by 0 bases and 2 bases, with 3 bases remaining between them. The CDR3 spans 12 residues. This CDR3 reads CASSLDNSDYTF. Partial CDR3 DNA: TGTGCCAGCTCTCTCGACAACTCCGACTACACC.

Details on this clone: Gene names are mouse gene names. The CDR3 end lies 1 residue beyond the end of the read and is filled in from the germline J gene. The sample holds other DNA sequences that translate to the same CDR3. This chain uses TRBV26 with TRBJ1-2, with D tentatively TRBD1 (5 bases). This CDR3 region has 13 residues. Looked up from germline, CDR1 is KGHPV and CDR2 is FQNQEV (reference sequence). V was pared by 4 bases and J by 0 bases, with 6 bases between. Incomplete CDR3 DNA: TGTGCCAGCAGTCCGACAGCAAACTCCGACTACACC. Protein: CASSPTANSDYT. The CDR3 in its entirety is CASSPTANSDYTF.

With regard to this clone: The genes and germline here are from mouse. The read stops 1 residue short of the end of the CDR3; the missing end is completed from the germline J gene. The V and J genes are TRBV16 and TRBJ2-3; D is possibly TRBD1 (5 bases). The V and J ends lost 1 base and 0 bases respectively, with 8 bases between them. The CDR3 runs to 15 residues. Germline CDR1 SGHSA, CDR2 FRNQAP. This chain's CDR3 is CASSLGTPSAETLYF. The CDR3 DNA, read in part, is TGTGCAAGCAGCTTAGGGACACCTAGTGCAGAAACGCTGTAT.